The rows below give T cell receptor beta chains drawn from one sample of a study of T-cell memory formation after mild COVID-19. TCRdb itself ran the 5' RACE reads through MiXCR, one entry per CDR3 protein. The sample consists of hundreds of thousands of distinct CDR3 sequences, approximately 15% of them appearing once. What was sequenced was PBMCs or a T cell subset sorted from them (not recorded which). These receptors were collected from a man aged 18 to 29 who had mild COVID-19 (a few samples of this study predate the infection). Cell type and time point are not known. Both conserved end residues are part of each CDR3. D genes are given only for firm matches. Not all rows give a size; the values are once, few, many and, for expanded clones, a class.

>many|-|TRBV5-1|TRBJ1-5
TGCGCCAGCAGCGCCCGTGGGGAGTATTATCAGCCCCAGCATTTT
CASSARGEYYQPQHF
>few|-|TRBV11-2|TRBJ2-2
TGTGCCAGCAGCTCGGGACATAACACCGGGGAGCTGTTTTTT
CASSSGHNTGELFF
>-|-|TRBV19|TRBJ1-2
TGTGCCAGTAGTGTCCGGCCCCTCTCCCCTGGCTACACCTTC
CASSVRPLSPGYTF
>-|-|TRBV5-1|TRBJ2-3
TGCGCCAGCAGCCCCCGCTACGGAAACCCCACAGATACGCAGTATTTT
CASSPRYGNPTDTQYF
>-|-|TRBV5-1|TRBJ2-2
TGCGCCAGCCCCCCACAGGTTTTGGCACGGGAGCTGTTTTTT
CASPPQVLARELFF
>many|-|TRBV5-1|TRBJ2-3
TGCGCCAGCAGTTTACCGGACACAGATACGCAGTATTTT
CASSLPDTDTQYF
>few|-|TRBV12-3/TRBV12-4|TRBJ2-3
TGTGCCAGCAGAAAGGCAGACACAGATACGCAGTATTTT
CASRKADTDTQYF
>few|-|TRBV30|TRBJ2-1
TGTGCCTGGAGTGTACTGGGACACAATGAGCAGTTCTTC
CAWSVLGHNEQFF
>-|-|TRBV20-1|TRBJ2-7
TGCAGTGCTAGAATTGACAGCTCCTACGAGCAGTACTTC
CSARIDSSYEQYF
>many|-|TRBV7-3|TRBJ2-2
TGTGCCAGCAGCTTATCCCGCGACGTCGCGAACACCGGGGAGCTGTTTTTT
CASSLSRDVANTGELFF
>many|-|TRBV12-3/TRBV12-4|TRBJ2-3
TGTGCCAGCAGTACCCCAGGGGGGGGGGCCCCAGATACGCAGTATTTT
CASSTPGGGAPDTQYF
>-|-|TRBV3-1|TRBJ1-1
TGTGCCAGCAGCCCGGATGACACTGAAGCTTTCTTT
CASSPDDTEAFF
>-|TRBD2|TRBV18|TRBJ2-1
TGTGCCAGCTCACCAGGGGCTAGCGGGGGTATATACAATGAGCAGTTCTTC
CASSPGASGGIYNEQFF
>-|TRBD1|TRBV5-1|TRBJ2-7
TGCGCCAGCAGCTTCAGGGGGATGTCCTACGAGCAGTACTTC
CASSFRGMSYEQYF
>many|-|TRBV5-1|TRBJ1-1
TGCGCCAGCAGCTTGGGGGGCCTCATGAACACTGAAGCTTTCTTT
CASSLGGLMNTEAFF
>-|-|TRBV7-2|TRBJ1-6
TGTGCCAGCAGCCCCGTCGATAATTCACCCCTCCACTTT
CASSPVDNSPLHF